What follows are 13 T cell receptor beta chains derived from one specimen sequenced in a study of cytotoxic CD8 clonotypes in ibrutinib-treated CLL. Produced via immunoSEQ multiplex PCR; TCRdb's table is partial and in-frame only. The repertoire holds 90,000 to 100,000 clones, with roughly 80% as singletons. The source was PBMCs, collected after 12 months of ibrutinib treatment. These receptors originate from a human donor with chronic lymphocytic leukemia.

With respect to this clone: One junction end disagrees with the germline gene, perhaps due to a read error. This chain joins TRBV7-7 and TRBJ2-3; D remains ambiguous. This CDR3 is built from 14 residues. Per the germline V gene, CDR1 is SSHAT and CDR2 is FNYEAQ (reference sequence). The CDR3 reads CASSQITSTDTQYF. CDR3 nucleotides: TGTGCTAGCAGCCAAATAACTAGCACAGATACGCAGTATTTT.

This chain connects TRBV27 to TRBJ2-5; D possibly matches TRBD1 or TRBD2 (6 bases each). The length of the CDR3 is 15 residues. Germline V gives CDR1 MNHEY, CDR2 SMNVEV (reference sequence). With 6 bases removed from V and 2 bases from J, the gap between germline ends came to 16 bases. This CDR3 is CASRKGGGGQETQYF. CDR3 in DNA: TGTGCCAGCAGAAAAGGAGGAGGGGGGCAAGAGACCCAGTACTTC.

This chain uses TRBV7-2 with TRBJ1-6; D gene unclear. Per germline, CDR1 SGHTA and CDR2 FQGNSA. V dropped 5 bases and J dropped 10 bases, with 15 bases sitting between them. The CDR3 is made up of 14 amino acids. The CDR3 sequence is CASSAQPSRSPLHF. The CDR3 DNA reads TGTGCCAGCAGCGCCCAACCCTCACGGTCACCCCTCCACTTT.

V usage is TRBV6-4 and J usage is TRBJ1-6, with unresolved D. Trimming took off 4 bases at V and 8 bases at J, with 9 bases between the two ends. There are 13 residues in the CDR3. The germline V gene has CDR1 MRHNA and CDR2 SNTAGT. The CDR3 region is CASSVSRDSPLHF. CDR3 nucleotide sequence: TGTGCCAGCAGTGTCTCAAGGGATTCACCCCTCCACTTT.

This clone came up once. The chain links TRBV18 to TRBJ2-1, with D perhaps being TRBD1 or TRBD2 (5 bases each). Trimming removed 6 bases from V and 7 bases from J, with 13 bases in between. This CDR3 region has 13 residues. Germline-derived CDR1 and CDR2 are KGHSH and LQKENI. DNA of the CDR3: TGTGCCAGCTCCCCCGGGACCCCTAATGAGCAGTTCTTC. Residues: CASSPGTPNEQFF.

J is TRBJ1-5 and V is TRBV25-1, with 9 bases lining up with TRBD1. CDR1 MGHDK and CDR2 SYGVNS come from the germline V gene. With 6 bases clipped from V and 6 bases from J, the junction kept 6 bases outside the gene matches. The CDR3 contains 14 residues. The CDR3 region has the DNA TGTGCCAGCAGAGCTACAGGGGGCGGTCAGCCCCAGCATTTT. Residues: CASRATGGGQPQHF. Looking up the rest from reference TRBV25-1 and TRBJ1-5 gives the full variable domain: EADIYQTPRYLVIGTGKKITLECSQTMGHDKMYWYQQDPGMELHLIHYSYGVNSTEKGDLSSESTVSRIRTEHFPLTLESARPSHTSQYLCASRATGGGQPQHFGDGTRLSIL.

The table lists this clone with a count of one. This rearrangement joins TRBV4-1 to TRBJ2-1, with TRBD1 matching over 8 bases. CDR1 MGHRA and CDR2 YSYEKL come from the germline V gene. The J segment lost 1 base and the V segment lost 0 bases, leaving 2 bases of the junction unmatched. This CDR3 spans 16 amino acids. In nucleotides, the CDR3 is TGCGCCAGCAGCCAAGAAGGACAGGGATCCTACAATGAGCAGTTCTTC. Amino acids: CASSQEGQGSYNEQFF.

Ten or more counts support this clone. CDR3 nucleotide sequence: TGTGCCTGGAGGGGACATTCACCCCTCCACTTT. Protein product: CAWRGHSPLHF. The chain uses TRBV30 and TRBJ1-6; weak D call: TRBD1 (5 bases). Trimming cost V 3 bases and J 8 bases, with 5 bases left between them. Germline values: CDR1 GTSNPN, CDR2 SVGIG (reference sequence). The CDR3 runs 11 residues.

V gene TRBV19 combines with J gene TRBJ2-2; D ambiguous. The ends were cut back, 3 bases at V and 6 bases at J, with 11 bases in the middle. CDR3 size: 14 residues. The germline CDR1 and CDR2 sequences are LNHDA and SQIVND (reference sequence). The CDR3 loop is CASSISLRAGELFF. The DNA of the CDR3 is TGTGCCAGTAGTATTTCTTTAAGGGCCGGGGAGCTGTTTTTT. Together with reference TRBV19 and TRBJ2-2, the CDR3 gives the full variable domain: DGGITQSPKYLFRKEGQNVTLSCEQNLNHDAMYWYRQDPGQGLRLIYYSQIVNDFQKGDIAEGYSVSREKKESFPLTVTSAQKNPTAFYLCASSISLRAGELFFGEGSRLTVL.

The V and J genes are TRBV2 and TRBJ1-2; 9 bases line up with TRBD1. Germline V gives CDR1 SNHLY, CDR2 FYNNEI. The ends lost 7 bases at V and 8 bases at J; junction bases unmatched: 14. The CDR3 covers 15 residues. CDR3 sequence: CASILQAGTGQGYTF. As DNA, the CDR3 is TGTGCCAGCATCCTCCAGGCCGGGACAGGGCAAGGCTACACCTTC.

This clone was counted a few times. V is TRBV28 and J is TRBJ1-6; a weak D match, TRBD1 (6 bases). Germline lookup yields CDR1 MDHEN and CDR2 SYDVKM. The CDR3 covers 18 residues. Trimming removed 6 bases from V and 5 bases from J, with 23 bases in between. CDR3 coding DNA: TGTGCCAGCAGAATTTGGGGCCTCAGGGGAAGCCATAATTCACCCCTCCACTTT. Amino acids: CASRIWGLRGSHNSPLHF.

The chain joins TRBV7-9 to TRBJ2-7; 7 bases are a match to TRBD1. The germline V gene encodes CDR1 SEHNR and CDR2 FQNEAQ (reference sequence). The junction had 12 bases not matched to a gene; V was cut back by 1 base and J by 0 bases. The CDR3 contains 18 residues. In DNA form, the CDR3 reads TGTGCCAGCAGCTTAGAGCCTCGAATGGGACAGACCTCCTACGAGCAGTACTTC. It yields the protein CASSLEPRMGQTSYEQYF.

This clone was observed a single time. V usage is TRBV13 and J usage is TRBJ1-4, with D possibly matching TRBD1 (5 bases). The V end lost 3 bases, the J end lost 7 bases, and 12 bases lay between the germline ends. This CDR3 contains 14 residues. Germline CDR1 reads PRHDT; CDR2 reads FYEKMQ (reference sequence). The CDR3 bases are TGTGCCAGCAGCTTCGGTGGGGGAGCTGAAAAACTGTTTTTT. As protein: CASSFGGGAEKLFF. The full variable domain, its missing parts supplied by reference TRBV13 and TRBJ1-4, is AAGVIQSPRHLIKEKRETATLKCYPIPRHDTVYWYQQGPGQDPQFLISFYEKMQSDKGSIPDRFSAQQFSDYHSELNMSSLELGDSALYFCASSFGGGAEKLFFGSGTQLSVL.